One and the same sample provided the 21 T cell receptor beta chains below, sequenced in a study of identifying expanded T cells in peripheral blood. Sequencing used immunoSEQ multiplex PCR; TCRdb keeps in-frame clones, though not all of them. Of nearly 60,000 clones in the sample, approximately 89% were seen once. Sequencing used blood. These receptors were taken from a person between 18 and 69 years old in good health.

V usage is TRBV18 and J usage is TRBJ2-1; D ambiguous. The germline gives CDR1 KGHSH, CDR2 LQKENI. The CDR3 is 15 amino acids. The ends were cut back, 1 base at V and 8 bases at J, with 15 bases in the middle. CDR3 sequence: CASSPLLGVLDEQFF. CDR3 DNA sequence: TGTGCCAGCTCACCACTCCTTGGGGTCTTGGATGAGCAGTTCTTC.

The CDR3 DNA is TGTGCCAGCAGTGAATATAGACAGGGAGAAGCTTTCTTT. It is translated as CASSEYRQGEAFF. The chain joins TRBV25-1 to TRBJ1-1; 7 positions match TRBD1. Trimming removed 0 bases from V and 8 bases from J; junction bases left unmatched: 3. CDR1 and CDR2 (germline): MGHDK, SYGVNS. This CDR3 region has 13 residues.

V usage is TRBV29-1 and J usage is TRBJ2-5, with 9 bases that match TRBD2. The V gene's germline CDR1 is SQVTM and CDR2 ANQGSEA. The CDR3 is 14 amino acids. J gave up 3 bases and V 1 base, and 3 bases lay outside the gene matches. The CDR3: CSVEGGRAEETQYF. CDR3 in DNA: TGCAGCGTTGAAGGCGGGAGGGCCGAAGAGACCCAGTACTTC. Full variable domain (remainder filled in from reference TRBV29-1 and TRBJ2-5): SAVISQKPSRDICQRGTSLTIQCQVDSQVTMMFWYRQQPGQSLTLIATANQGSEATYESGFVIDKFPISRPNLTFSTLTVSNMSPEDSSIYLCSVEGGRAEETQYFGPGTRLLVL.

This rearrangement joins TRBV6-1 to TRBJ2-3; D may be TRBD2 (5 bases). Per germline, CDR1 MNHNS and CDR2 SASEGT. The CDR3 runs 13 residues. Trimming shortened V by 2 bases and J by 6 bases, and 9 bases separated the two germline ends. CDR3 residues: CASSEPGVDTQYF. CDR3 bases: TGTGCCAGCAGTGAACCCGGGGTTGATACGCAGTATTTT.

V and J are TRBV27 and TRBJ1-4, with 7 bases that match TRBD1. The CDR3 has 14 residues. After removal of 5 bases from V and 11 bases from J, the junction contained 11 bases not matched to a gene. Germline CDR1 is MNHEY and CDR2 is SMNVEV (reference sequence). The CDR3 DNA is TGTGCCAGCAGTCCAACCGACAGGGCCGGGAAACTGTTTTTT. Translated, it gives CASSPTDRAGKLFF.

The V and J genes are TRBV7-9 and TRBJ2-7; D is perhaps TRBD1 or TRBD2 (5 bases each). This CDR3 has 18 amino acids. The germline V gene has CDR1 SEHNR and CDR2 FQNEAQ (reference sequence). V was cut by 3 bases and J by 6 bases, with 27 bases left in between. CDR3 sequence (DNA): TGTGCCAGCAGCTTTCGGACAACCGCCGGGACCCATATTATCGAGCAGTACTTC. It encodes CASSFRTTAGTHIIEQYF.

This clone has just a few counts. V gene TRBV19 combines with J gene TRBJ1-1; 9 nucleotides align to TRBD1. This CDR3 is 16 amino acids long. The germline V gene has CDR1 LNHDA and CDR2 SQIVND (reference sequence). The junction had 11 bases not matched to a gene; V was cut back by 5 bases and J by 4 bases. As DNA, the CDR3 is TGTGCCAGTAGTGGCCGGGACAGGGTCTATGGCACTGAAGCTTTCTTT. Translating it yields CASSGRDRVYGTEAFF.

This chain links TRBV18 with TRBJ2-3; TRBD2 matches 9 bases. The CDR3 is made up of 15 amino acids. Per the germline V gene, CDR1 is KGHSH and CDR2 is LQKENI. Trimming took 1 base from V and 4 from J; bases not matched to a gene: 3. CDR3 in amino acids: CASSPLAGEADTQYF. The CDR3 bases are TGTGCCAGCTCACCACTAGCGGGGGAGGCAGATACGCAGTATTTT.

This chain joins TRBV5-1 and TRBJ2-2, with 8 bases that match TRBD1. The CDR3 contains 15 residues. CDR1 and CDR2 from the germline V gene are SGHRS and YFSETQ. The V and J ends lost 2 bases and 4 bases, in that order; junction bases with no gene match: 4. The CDR3 sequence: CASSFYRGITGELFF. As DNA, the CDR3 is TGCGCCAGCAGCTTCTACAGGGGGATCACCGGGGAGCTGTTTTTT.

This rearrangement joins TRBV6-5 to TRBJ2-1, with TRBD2 matching 8 bases. The V and J ends lost 7 bases and 4 bases, in that order; junction bases with no gene match: 3. The CDR3 runs 13 residues. In germline, CDR1 is MNHEY, CDR2 SVGAGI. The CDR3 reads CASKRGPYNEQFF. Here the CDR3 DNA reads TGTGCCAGCAAGCGGGGGCCTTACAATGAGCAGTTCTTC.

The J gene is TRBJ1-1, the V gene TRBV7-5. TRBV7-5 is assigned pseudogene status. The CDR3 has 18 residues. In nucleotides, the CDR3 is TGTGCCAGAAGCCTCCCTCCTCCGGCCGCGGGGGGGAACACTGAAGCTTTCTTT. Its protein product is CARSLPPPAAGGNTEAFF.

V and J are TRBV4-3 and TRBJ2-6; 11 bases are shared with TRBD1. The CDR3 extends over 19 amino acids. Per germline, CDR1 LGHNA and CDR2 YSLEER. J was trimmed by 0 bases and V by 5 bases; bases with no gene match: 9. The CDR3 here is CASSNSFGQGASGANVLTF. The CDR3, as DNA: TGCGCCAGCAGCAACTCATTCGGACAGGGGGCCTCTGGGGCCAACGTCCTGACTTTC.

The gene calls are TRBV6-5 and TRBJ1-4; 7 nucleotides match TRBD1. The V and J ends lost 6 bases and 8 bases, in that order; junction bases with no gene match: 9. From germline, CDR1 is MNHEY and CDR2 SVGAGI. The CDR3 runs 14 residues. The chain's CDR3 is CASSRDRDTEKLFF. CDR3 in DNA: TGTGCCAGCAGCCGAGACAGGGATACCGAAAAACTGTTTTTT.

The chain is built from TRBV27 and TRBJ1-2; D unclear. This CDR3 has 13 residues. Trimming took off 2 bases at V and 5 bases at J, with 9 bases between the two ends. The germline V gene encodes CDR1 MNHEY and CDR2 SMNVEV (reference sequence). The CDR3 nucleotides are TGTGCCAGCAGTTTAGACGGGCAGTATGGCTACACCTTC. Encoded protein: CASSLDGQYGYTF.

The gene calls are TRBV2 and TRBJ2-2; D ambiguous. This CDR3 has 13 residues. The V gene lost 2 bases and the J gene lost 5 bases, with 6 bases spanning the gap. The germline V gene encodes CDR1 SNHLY and CDR2 FYNNEI. CDR3 sequence reads: CASSELRTGELFF. The CDR3 DNA sequence: TGTGCCAGCAGTGAATTGCGGACCGGGGAGCTGTTTTTT.

The J gene is TRBJ2-3, the V gene TRBV9; D is possibly TRBD1 (5 bases). Trimming took 0 bases from V and 4 from J, leaving 9 bases between them. This CDR3 is 14 amino acids long. CDR1 is SGDLS, CDR2 YYNGEE, per germline. Written as DNA, the CDR3 is TGTGCCAGCAGCGTAGGACAGACGTCAGATACGCAGTATTTT. Its translation is CASSVGQTSDTQYF.

This chain joins TRBV11-2 and TRBJ1-1, with D unresolved. Germline V CDR1 and CDR2: SGHAT, FQNNGV. Trimming took 2 bases from V and 0 from J, leaving 4 bases between them. This CDR3 is built from 13 residues. The CDR3 nucleotides are TGTGCCAGCAGCTTATCTGTGAACACTGAAGCTTTCTTT. Protein: CASSLSVNTEAFF.

The chain uses TRBV20-1 and TRBJ2-7, with D tentatively TRBD1 or TRBD2 (5 bases each). Germline loops: CDR1 DFQATT, CDR2 SNEGSKA (reference sequence). The CDR3 sequence is 11 residues long. V lost 2 bases and J 7 bases, leaving 9 bases between the germline ends. CDR3 bases: TGCAGTGCTAGATGGGGGTGGGAGCAGTACTTC. Protein sequence: CSARWGWEQYF.

This chain joins TRBV4-3 and TRBJ2-3, with D perhaps TRBD2 (5 bases). The CDR3 is 14 amino acids. CDR1 LGHNA and CDR2 YSLEER come from the germline V gene. Between the trimmed V and J ends, which lost 0 bases and 5 bases, there was a span of 9 bases. The CDR3 bases are TGCGCCAGCAGCCAAGAATGGGCGGGAGATACGCAGTATTTT. It yields the protein CASSQEWAGDTQYF.

CDR3 bases: TGTGCCAGCTCACCCGGTACCGGGAGTGTCGGGGAGCTGTTTTTT. Amino acids: CASSPGTGSVGELFF. This chain joins TRBV18 and TRBJ2-2, with a possible D match to TRBD2 (6 bases). V was pared by 3 bases and J by 7 bases, with 15 bases between. Germline values: CDR1 KGHSH, CDR2 LQKENI. CDR3 length: 15 residues.

The rearrangement uses TRBV6-1 and TRBJ1-4; the match to TRBD1 covers 7 bases. The CDR3 has 16 residues. Trimming took 4 bases from V and 4 from J; bases not matched to a gene: 9. Germline values: CDR1 MNHNS, CDR2 SASEGT. The CDR3 reads CASSGDREYGNEKLFF. The CDR3 DNA follows: TGTGCCAGCAGTGGAGACAGGGAGTATGGTAATGAAAAACTGTTTTTT.